Below, one T cell receptor (beta chain) is given with its context. Antigen: not known. Sequenced by immunoSEQ multiplex PCR; TCRdb stores in-frame clones only, minus some. The sample consists of about 12,000 clones, more than 70% of them appearing once. The CDR3 runs to 14 residues. The germline CDR1 and CDR2 sequences are MDHEN and SYDVKM. Deletions cut 7 bases from V and 0 bases from J, with 10 bases between. The data are from a study of lymphopenia after photon versus proton radiotherapy. Regarding the study as a whole: Photon-treated patients lost naive T cells and TCR diversity; proton-treated stayed stable. After lymphocyte nadir, photon-treated repertoires showed oligoclonal expansion, especially CD8+ Temra.

The clonotype originates from a man aged 55 to 70 with pancreatic cancer. Sample: peripheral blood, taken from a patient treated with proton-based radiotherapy. J is TRBJ2-1 and V is TRBV28; either TRBD1 or TRBD2 may fit D (5 bases each). CDR3 bases: TGTGCCAGCATTCCAGGGAGCTCCTACAATGAGCAGTTCTTC. Amino acid sequence: CASIPGSSYNEQFF.